These 17 T cell receptor beta chains were all obtained from the same sample, sequenced in a study of blood T cell repertoires in COVID-19. The protocol was immunoSEQ multiplex PCR, while the TCRdb copy is restricted to in-frame clones and leaves out a portion. The data contain over 200,000 clones, nearly 85% of them singletons. Sample: peripheral blood. These receptors came from a woman younger than 45 with COVID-19, enrolled during active disease.

This clone was counted a single time. The chain links TRBV4-1 to TRBJ1-6; D is ambiguous. The CDR3 consists of 13 residues. The V gene's germline CDR1 is MGHRA and CDR2 YSYEKL. V shed 0 bases and J shed 12 bases, with 9 bases lying between them. CDR3: CASSQDHPGPLHF. The CDR3 DNA reads TGCGCCAGCAGCCAAGATCATCCGGGACCCCTCCACTTT.

This chain links TRBV5-6 with TRBJ2-3; 11 nucleotides match TRBD2. The CDR3 is made up of 15 amino acids. Germline V gene sequence: CDR1 SGHDT, CDR2 YYEEEE. After removal of 3 bases from V and 2 bases from J, the junction contained 2 bases not matched to a gene. CDR3 amino acids: CASSSSGGLTDTQYF. For the CDR3, the DNA is TGTGCCAGCAGCTCTAGCGGGGGGCTCACAGATACGCAGTATTTT.

The rearrangement uses TRBV2 and TRBJ1-6; D is ambiguous. The CDR3 length is 14 residues. Germline CDR1 reads SNHLY; CDR2 reads FYNNEI. V lost 6 bases and J 2 bases, leaving 8 bases between the germline ends. The CDR3 region has the DNA TGTGCCAGCAGCCTAGCCACCTATAATTCACCCCTCCACTTT. Protein sequence: CASSLATYNSPLHF.

This clone was detected a few times. The sample contains more than one DNA sequence encoding this CDR3. The V call is TRBV2, the J call TRBJ1-1; D remains unclear. This CDR3 has 13 amino acids. Germline V gene data show CDR1 as SNHLY and CDR2 as FYNNEI. With 3 bases removed from V and 0 bases from J, the gap between germline ends came to 5 bases. The CDR3 sequence: CASSEGVNTEAFF. CDR3 nucleotides: TGTGCCAGCAGTGAGGGAGTGAACACTGAAGCTTTCTTT.

In this sample, this clone turned up a few times. The chain is built from TRBV29-1 and TRBJ1-1; D not resolved. This CDR3 is built from 10 residues. The ends were cut back, 7 bases at V and 0 bases at J, with 3 bases in the middle. Germline CDR1 reads SQVTM; CDR2 reads ANQGSEA. CDR3 residues: CSGVNTEAFF. CDR3 nucleotide sequence: TGCAGCGGAGTGAACACTGAAGCTTTCTTT.

This clone appeared once. The CDR3 region is CSASLASGPRDTQYF. The DNA of the CDR3 is TGCAGTGCTAGTCTAGCTAGCGGGCCTAGAGATACGCAGTATTTT. The chain links TRBV20-1 to TRBJ2-3; 8 bases align to TRBD2. CDR1 and CDR2 (germline): DFQATT, SNEGSKA (reference sequence). This CDR3 has 15 residues. V lost 3 bases, J lost 5 bases, and 10 bases stayed unmatched.

A remark on this clone: The same CDR3 can be traced to other DNA sequences in this sample. The chain uses TRBV19 and TRBJ1-1; the match to TRBD1 covers 10 bases. The germline V gene has CDR1 LNHDA and CDR2 SQIVND (reference sequence). The CDR3 sequence is 13 residues long. After removal of 8 bases from V and 2 bases from J, the junction contained 2 bases not matched to a gene. DNA of the CDR3: TGTGCCAGTCGGACAGGGGGTAACACTGAAGCTTTCTTT. It yields the protein CASRTGGNTEAFF.

The J gene is TRBJ2-7, the V gene TRBV19; 10 bases agree with TRBD2. With V trimmed by 5 bases and J by 5 bases, 6 bases remained unmatched. Germline-derived CDR1 and CDR2 are LNHDA and SQIVND (reference sequence). The CDR3 has 14 amino acids. For the CDR3, the DNA is TGTGCCAGTAGTGTGGGACTAGCGTCTGACGAGCAGTACTTC. This translates into CASSVGLASDEQYF.

The gene calls are TRBV19 and TRBJ2-3; D is ambiguous. Trimming took 5 bases from V and 3 from J, leaving 3 bases between them. The CDR3 length is 11 residues. In germline, CDR1 is LNHDA, CDR2 SQIVND (reference sequence). The DNA for the CDR3 is TGTGCCAGTAGTCAAACAGATACGCAGTATTTT. Translation gives CASSQTDTQYF. Looking up the rest from reference TRBV19 and TRBJ2-3 gives the full variable domain: DGGITQSPKYLFRKEGQNVTLSCEQNLNHDAMYWYRQDPGQGLRLIYYSQIVNDFQKGDIAEGYSVSREKKESFPLTVTSAQKNPTAFYLCASSQTDTQYFGPGTRLTVL.

This chain uses TRBV11-3 with TRBJ2-1; 9 bases fit TRBD2. Germline loops: CDR1 SGHNT, CDR2 YENEEA. V lost 5 bases and J lost 3; bases outside the gene matches: 8. The CDR3 consists of 16 residues. Here the CDR3 reads CASSSKRGELYNEQFF. CDR3 coding DNA: TGTGCCAGCAGCAGCAAGCGGGGGGAACTCTACAATGAGCAGTTCTTC.

The V call is TRBV2, the J call TRBJ2-2; 11 bases fit TRBD1. The germline V gene encodes CDR1 SNHLY and CDR2 FYNNEI. Losses at the gene ends were 3 bases for V and 7 bases for J; bases not matched to a gene: 4. The CDR3 extends over 15 amino acids. The DNA of the CDR3 is TGTGCCAGCAGTGAGCGGACAGGGGGCTTCGGGGAGCTGTTTTTT. It codes for CASSERTGGFGELFF.

J is TRBJ2-1 and V is TRBV2; 8 bases map to TRBD2. CDR1 and CDR2 from the germline V gene are SNHLY and FYNNEI. The CDR3 is 15 amino acids. J was trimmed by 7 bases and V by 7 bases; bases with no gene match: 12. The CDR3 sequence is CASMSERLAGNEQFF. The CDR3 nucleotides are TGTGCCAGCATGAGTGAAAGGCTAGCGGGTAATGAGCAGTTCTTC.

This chain joins TRBV28 and TRBJ2-7, with 10 bases that match TRBD2. This CDR3 comprises 15 residues. Germline V lookup: CDR1 MDHEN, CDR2 SYDVKM. After removal of 0 bases from V and 7 bases from J, the junction contained 6 bases not matched to a gene. The CDR3 spells CASSLWASGSREQYF. The CDR3 DNA sequence: TGTGCCAGCAGTTTATGGGCTAGCGGGAGTAGGGAGCAGTACTTC.

In its sample, this clone was seen a few times. The V call is TRBV19, the J call TRBJ1-6, with D unclear. V lost 8 bases to trimming and J lost 6 bases, with 11 bases between them. The CDR3 loop spans 13 amino acids. Germline V gene sequence: CDR1 LNHDA, CDR2 SQIVND (reference sequence). The CDR3, as DNA: TGTGCCAGTGCCGAACTTTCTAATTCACCCCTCCACTTT. This encodes CASAELSNSPLHF.

The chain uses TRBV13 and TRBJ2-2, with TRBD1 as a possible D gene (6 bases). This CDR3 has 17 residues. The V and J ends lost 2 bases and 0 bases respectively, with 13 bases between them. CDR1 is PRHDT, CDR2 FYEKMQ, per germline (reference sequence). The CDR3 DNA is TGTGCCAGCAGCTTACTCGGGACACCGACGAACACCGGGGAGCTGTTTTTT. Amino acids: CASSLLGTPTNTGELFF.

The table lists this clone with a few counts. This chain uses TRBV7-6 with TRBJ2-7; 7 nucleotides line up with TRBD1. Per the germline V gene, CDR1 is SGHVS and CDR2 is FNYEAQ. This CDR3 has 15 residues. V lost 1 base and J lost 1; bases outside the gene matches: 4. CDR3 sequence: CASSLETGPSYEQYF. CDR3 DNA sequence: TGTGCCAGCAGCTTAGAGACAGGGCCTTCCTACGAGCAGTACTTC.

The chain uses TRBV21-1 and TRBJ2-7; the table's TRBD2 call for D was not verified on the DNA. TRBV21-1 is a pseudogene segment. The length of the CDR3 is 20 residues. The CDR3 is CASSPRVGRLAGNSSYEQYF. DNA of the CDR3: TGTGCCAGCAGTCCGCGGGTGGGGAGACTAGCGGGTAATAGCTCCTACGAGCAGTACTTC.